This TCR beta chain was retrieved from a study of cytotoxic CD8 clonotypes in ibrutinib-treated CLL. The overall study: Responses: some 24 partial, 2 complete; after median approximately 68 months, around 15 stayed remitted, roughly 12 progressed.

Depth targeted 1 in 200,000 to 1 in 1 million T cells, averaging 10x coverage per clonotype. Sequenced by immunoSEQ multiplex PCR; TCRdb stores in-frame clones only, minus some. The sample lists tens of thousands of clones; about two thirds were seen once. About this clone itself: Its specificity is unknown.

The CDR3 runs to 19 residues. CDR1 LGHNA and CDR2 YSLEER come from the germline V gene. V was pared by 1 base and J by 2 bases, with 14 bases of the junction left unmatched. Study-wide results and limits: Baseline levels of clonality went above those of age-matched healthy donors and moved with circulating CD8+ T-cell counts. Sustained-remission and progressing patients were not sampled at matched times.

The input for sequencing was PBMCs, taken after 12 months of ibrutinib treatment. The receptor's source is a human donor with chronic lymphocytic leukemia. V and J are TRBV4-3 and TRBJ2-5; 9 nucleotides match TRBD2. The CDR3 reads CASSQVIAGGRGRQETQYF. Written as DNA, the CDR3 is TGCGCCAGCAGCCAAGTTATTGCGGGGGGGCGCGGACGACAAGAGACCCAGTACTTC.